This is a list of T cell receptor beta chains from one sample in a study of CD8 T cells in ankylosing spondylitis. TCRdb re-called the 5' RACE reads through MiXCR, storing one row per CDR3 protein. The data hold 470,000 or so distinct CDR3 sequences, with roughly 26% observed a single time. Material for sequencing was blood, either unsorted or a sorted T cell fraction (not recorded which). Every receptor here comes from a male donor with ankylosing spondylitis. CDR3s include the opening cysteine and the closing phenylalanine or tryptophan. The D gene is left open where the match is weak. Rows give clone size only sometimes, using once, few, many, or a class for an expanded clone.

TRBD2	TRBJ2-3	few	TRBV29-1	CSGGGDTQYF	TGCAGCGGCGGGGGAGATACGCAGTATTTT
.	TRBJ1-1	.	TRBV4-2	CASSQELGGEAFF	TGTGCCAGCAGCCAAGAGCTGGGCGGCGAGGCTTTCTTT
.	TRBJ1-4	few	TRBV5-1	CASSLIGVNEKLFF	TGCGCCAGCAGCTTAATTGGGGTTAATGAAAAACTGTTTTTT
.	TRBJ1-2	.	TRBV7-9	CASSGTDHGYTF	TGTGCCAGCAGCGGAACGGATCATGGCTACACCTTC
.	TRBJ1-1	few	TRBV2	CASSGVILNTEAFF	TGTGCCAGCAGTGGGGTGATTCTGAACACTGAAGCTTTCTTT
.	TRBJ1-5	few	TRBV20-1	CSARGTRDVSNQPQHF	TGCAGTGCTAGAGGGACAAGGGACGTTAGCAATCAGCCCCAGCATTTT
.	TRBJ1-5	.	TRBV20-1	CSARDRGQPQHF	TGCAGTGCTAGAGATCGAGGGCAGCCCCAGCATTTT
TRBD2	TRBJ2-1	.	TRBV12-3/TRBV12-4	CASNLGPGGFGEQFF	TGTGCCAGCAATCTCGGCCCGGGGGGTTTCGGTGAGCAGTTCTTC
.	TRBJ1-2	.	TRBV18	CASSPLRGREAAAGYTF	TGTGCCAGCTCACCCCTGCGCGGACGAGAGGCCGCGGCTGGCTACACCTTC
.	TRBJ2-1	many	TRBV24-1	CATSLSRSLSSYNEQFF	TGTGCCACCAGTTTGTCTAGATCCTTGAGCTCCTACAATGAGCAGTTCTTC
TRBD2	TRBJ2-1	.	TRBV29-1	CSVEAGGGNNEQFF	TGCAGCGTTGAAGCGGGGGGAGGAAACAATGAGCAGTTCTTC
TRBD2	TRBJ2-5	.	TRBV14	CASSPGLVVAETQYF	TGTGCCAGCAGCCCCGGACTAGTCGTCGCAGAGACCCAGTACTTC
.	TRBJ2-1	.	TRBV7-2	CASSFVRYNEQFF	TGTGCCAGCAGCTTCGTTCGGTACAATGAGCAGTTCTTC
.	TRBJ2-2	.	TRBV24-1	CATSDFKAPNTGELFF	TGTGCCACCAGTGATTTTAAGGCCCCGAACACCGGGGAGCTGTTTTTT
TRBD2	TRBJ2-1	few	TRBV24-1	CATSGPLAGGRNEQFF	TGTGCCACCAGTGGCCCCCTGGCGGGAGGACGGAATGAGCAGTTCTTC
.	TRBJ1-3	.	TRBV20-1	CSAFPIDRTGNTIYF	TGCAGTGCCTTCCCTATCGACAGAACTGGAAACACCATATATTTT
.	TRBJ2-7	.	TRBV20-1	CSARSPPGDEQYF	TGCAGTGCTAGATCCCCTCCCGGAGACGAGCAGTACTTC
.	TRBJ2-7	.	TRBV12-3/TRBV12-4	CASSRRVSYEQYF	TGTGCCAGCAGTCGTAGGGTCTCCTACGAGCAGTACTTC